What follows are 8 T cell receptor beta chains derived from one specimen sequenced in a study of T-cell memory formation after mild COVID-19. TCRdb used MiXCR to reprocess the 5' RACE reads, holding one entry per CDR3 protein. The sample gives around 33,000 distinct CDR3 sequences, approximately 21% of which show up once; 1.5% is in the top ten. The sequencing sample was made of PBMCs or a T cell subset sorted from them (not recorded which). Source of these receptors: an adult who had mild COVID-19 (a few samples of this study predate the infection). Cell type and time point are not known.

This chain links TRBV15 with TRBJ1-4, with 7 bases aligning to TRBD1. The CDR3 loop spans 14 amino acids. From germline, CDR1 is LNHNV and CDR2 YYDKDF (reference sequence). V lost 5 bases to trimming and J lost 8 bases; unmatched junction nucleotides: 8. The chain's CDR3 is CATSLRGAEEKLFF. CDR3 sequence (DNA): TGTGCCACCAGCCTCAGGGGGGCGGAGGAAAAACTGTTTTTT.

The table lists this clonotype with many counts. The chain carries TRBV6-2 or TRBV6-3 and TRBJ2-7; 7 nucleotides match TRBD2. Trimming took 4 bases from V and 2 from J; bases not matched to a gene: 8. The CDR3 has 15 amino acids. Germline CDR1 and CDR2: MNHEY and SVGEGT. The CDR3 here is CASSLRGRAPYEQYF. CDR3 DNA sequence: TGTGCCAGCAGTTTACGAGGGAGGGCCCCCTACGAGCAGTACTTC.

In its sample, this clonotype was seen many times. The J gene is TRBJ2-2, the V gene TRBV5-1, with 15 nucleotides matching TRBD2. This CDR3 spans 20 amino acids. Germline lookup yields CDR1 SGHRS and CDR2 YFSETQ. Germline trimming cut 4 bases from V and 6 bases from J; bases unmatched to any gene: 16. CDR3 loop: CASSLEPTGTSGRRAGELFF. Here the CDR3 DNA reads TGCGCCAGCAGCCTAGAACCTACCGGGACTAGCGGGAGGCGAGCCGGGGAGCTGTTTTTT.

This clonotype was observed at least ten times. The rearrangement joins TRBV2 to TRBJ1-5; D gene unclear. Germline V gene sequence: CDR1 SNHLY, CDR2 FYNNEI. The V gene lost 4 bases and the J gene lost 7 bases, with 11 bases spanning the gap. The CDR3 length is 13 residues. The chain's CDR3 is CASSVLRHQPQHF. DNA of the CDR3: TGTGCCAGCAGTGTTCTCCGCCACCAGCCCCAGCATTTT. Looking up the rest from reference TRBV2 and TRBJ1-5 gives the full variable domain: EPEVTQTPSHQVTQMGQEVILRCVPISNHLYFYWYRQILGQKVEFLVSFYNNEISEKSEIFDDQFSVERPDGSNFTLKIRSTKLEDSAMYFCASSVLRHQPQHFGDGTRLSIL.

V and J are TRBV6-2 or TRBV6-3 and TRBJ2-7; D might be TRBD2 (5 bases). The CDR3 runs 15 residues. Germline V gene data show CDR1 as MNHEY and CDR2 as SVGEGT. V was shortened by 0 bases and J by 4 bases, with 13 bases between the two germline ends. The CDR3 DNA reads TGTGCCAGCAGTTACTCTAGCGCGATTCAGTACGAGCAGTACTTC. Amino acids: CASSYSSAIQYEQYF.

The chain carries TRBV5-1 and TRBJ2-7; 9 nucleotides line up with TRBD1. CDR1 SGHRS and CDR2 YFSETQ come from the germline V gene. The CDR3 sequence is 15 residues long. With V trimmed by 2 bases and J by 0 bases, 3 bases remained unmatched. The CDR3, as DNA: TGCGCCAGCAGCTTAAAGGACAGGGGCTCCTACGAGCAGTACTTC. This gives the protein CASSLKDRGSYEQYF.

There are many counts of this clonotype. The rearrangement links TRBV2 to TRBJ1-5; no reliable D call. This CDR3 is built from 14 residues. V was cut by 2 bases and J by 5 bases, with 10 bases left in between. Looked up from germline, CDR1 is SNHLY and CDR2 is FYNNEI. The chain's CDR3 is CASSEKGRYQPQHF. The CDR3 nucleotides read TGTGCCAGCAGTGAAAAAGGTCGGTATCAGCCCCAGCATTTT.

This clonotype was seen many times. This chain links TRBV5-1 with TRBJ1-5; no firm D call. The germline gives CDR1 SGHRS, CDR2 YFSETQ. The V end lost 0 bases, the J end lost 0 bases, and 7 bases lay between the germline ends. The CDR3 loop spans 15 amino acids. The chain's CDR3 is CASSLGGLSNQPQHF. The CDR3 region has the DNA TGCGCCAGCAGCTTGGGGGGTCTTAGCAATCAGCCCCAGCATTTT. The complete variable domain, with remaining parts taken from reference TRBV5-1 and TRBJ1-5, reads KAGVTQTPRYLIKTRGQQVTLSCSPISGHRSVSWYQQTPGQGLQFLFEYFSETQRNKGNFPGRFSGRQFSNSRSEMNVSTLELGDSALYLCASSLGGLSNQPQHFGDGTRLSIL.